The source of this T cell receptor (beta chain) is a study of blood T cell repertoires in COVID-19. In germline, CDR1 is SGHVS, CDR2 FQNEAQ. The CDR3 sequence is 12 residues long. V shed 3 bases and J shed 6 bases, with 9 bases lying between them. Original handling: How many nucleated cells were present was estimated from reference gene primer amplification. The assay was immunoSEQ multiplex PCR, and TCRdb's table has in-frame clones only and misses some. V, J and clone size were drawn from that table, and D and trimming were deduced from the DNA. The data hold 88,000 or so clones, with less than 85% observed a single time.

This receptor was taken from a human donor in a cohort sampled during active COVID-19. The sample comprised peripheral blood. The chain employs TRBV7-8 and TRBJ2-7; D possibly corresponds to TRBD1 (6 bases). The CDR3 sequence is CASSFYRAEQYF. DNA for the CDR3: TGTGCCAGCAGCTTTTACAGGGCCGAGCAGTACTTC.